The 14 T cell receptor beta chains below all came from one sample that was sequenced in a study. Tregs were sorted as CD4+CD25+CD127-/low cells. TCRdb called the 5' RACE reads again in MiXCR, with one record for every CDR3 protein. The sample lists around 50,000 distinct CDR3 sequences, roughly 28% occurring once. The sequenced sample was tumor-infiltrating Tregs sorted from the breast tumor. These receptors originate from a female donor with breast cancer.

This clonotype was counted at least ten times. The V and J genes are TRBV7-3 and TRBJ2-6, with D unresolved. Trimming removed 2 bases from V and 0 bases from J, with 8 bases in between. The CDR3 length is 16 residues. Germline CDR1 is SGHTA and CDR2 is FQGTGA. In DNA, the CDR3 is TGTGCCAGCAGCTTACAGCCCACCTCTGGGGCCAACGTCCTGACTTTC. Translating gives CASSLQPTSGANVLTF.

The table lists this clonotype with a few counts. The chain carries TRBV6-4 and TRBJ2-6, with a weak D call TRBD1 (5 bases). Per the germline V gene, CDR1 is MRHNA and CDR2 is SNTAGT. The V gene lost 5 bases and the J gene lost 0 bases, with 23 bases spanning the gap. CDR3 length: 20 amino acids. CDR3 protein: CASSSRGLETVSSGANVLTF. DNA for the CDR3: TGTGCCAGCAGTTCTAGGGGATTGGAGACAGTCTCCTCTGGGGCCAACGTCCTGACTTTC.

This clonotype was counted only a few times. The chain has TRBV5-1 and TRBJ2-7; D tentatively reads TRBD1 or TRBD2 (5 bases each). Trimming pared 0 bases from V and 5 bases from J, leaving 12 bases between. The CDR3 extends over 14 amino acids. Germline V gene data show CDR1 as SGHRS and CDR2 as YFSETQ. CDR3 sequence (DNA): TGCGCCAGCAGCTTGGAGTGGGGGAACCACGAGCAGTACTTC. Translation: CASSLEWGNHEQYF. Drawing the rest from reference TRBV5-1 and TRBJ2-7, the complete variable domain is KAGVTQTPRYLIKTRGQQVTLSCSPISGHRSVSWYQQTPGQGLQFLFEYFSETQRNKGNFPGRFSGRQFSNSRSEMNVSTLELGDSALYLCASSLEWGNHEQYFGPGTRLTVT.

Concerning this clonotype itself: This could be a read error, since a much larger clone is one nucleotide away. The chain links TRBV7-2 to TRBJ1-1; the D is unclear. This CDR3 comprises 12 residues. Germline assignment: CDR1 SGHTA and CDR2 FQGNSA. The CDR3 DNA is TGTGCCAGCGGCTTAATCCAGACTGAAGCTTTCTTT. Protein: CASGLIQTEAFF.

The chain couples TRBV24-1 to TRBJ2-7, with TRBD1 identical over 9 bases. There are 13 residues in the CDR3. Germline CDR1 reads KGHDR; CDR2 reads SFDVKD. The V segment lost 9 bases and the J segment 5 bases; nucleotides outside the gene matches: 7. The chain's CDR3 is CATQGQGPHEQYF. In nucleotides, the CDR3 is TGTGCCACCCAGGGACAGGGTCCCCACGAGCAGTACTTC.

For this clonotype: One end of the junction varies from germline; a read error may be responsible. The J gene is TRBJ2-2, the V gene TRBV7-6; D may correspond to TRBD1 or TRBD2 (5 bases each). This CDR3 is 14 amino acids long. Germline V gene sequence: CDR1 SGHVS, CDR2 FNYEAQ. DNA for the CDR3: TGCGCCAGCAGCCTCGATGCAGGGACCGGGGAGCTGTCTTTT. It yields the protein CASSLDAGTGELSF.

This clonotype was observed a few times. V is TRBV4-2 and J is TRBJ2-7; D ambiguous. Germline V CDR1 and CDR2: LGHNA, YNFKEQ. The V and J ends lost 0 bases and 7 bases respectively, with 7 bases between them. The CDR3 spans 12 residues. The CDR3 reads CASSQDQREQYF. In DNA form, the CDR3 reads TGTGCCAGCAGCCAAGATCAAAGGGAGCAGTACTTC.

The CDR3 nucleotides read TGTGCCACCGGGGAGTCAGATACGCAGTATTTT. This gives the protein CATGESDTQYF. The chain joins TRBV7-2 to TRBJ2-3; tentative D call: TRBD2 (5 bases). The CDR3 has 11 residues. CDR1 and CDR2 (germline): SGHTA, FQGNSA. Trimming cost V 10 bases and J 4 bases, with 9 bases left between them.

This clonotype occurred a few times. The CDR3: CATSSSKGIAKNIQYF. The DNA for the CDR3 is TGTGCCACCAGCTCCAGTAAGGGGATAGCCAAAAACATTCAGTACTTC. The chain couples TRBV15 to TRBJ2-4; D may be TRBD1 (5 bases). Germline V gene sequence: CDR1 LNHNV, CDR2 YYDKDF (reference sequence). The CDR3 has 16 residues. V lost 5 bases and J lost 0, with 14 bases in between.

This clonotype has more than one count but fewer than ten. This chain joins TRBV29-1 and TRBJ2-5; D is unclear. Germline V gives CDR1 SQVTM, CDR2 ANQGSEA. This CDR3 spans 12 amino acids. The V end was cut by 6 bases, the J end by 3 bases, with 11 bases between. In nucleotides, the CDR3 is TGCAGCGTCAATCACAGAAAAGAGACCCAGTACTTC. This codes for CSVNHRKETQYF.

The chain has TRBV5-1 and TRBJ2-1; 11 bases match TRBD2. Per the germline V gene, CDR1 is SGHRS and CDR2 is YFSETQ. There are 17 residues in the CDR3. V shed 4 bases, J shed 4 bases, and the junction held 10 bases outside the gene matches. CDR3 loop: CASSVHAGTSGYNEQFF. CDR3 nucleotide sequence: TGCGCCAGCAGCGTTCACGCAGGGACTAGCGGTTACAATGAGCAGTTCTTC.

V and J are TRBV4-2 and TRBJ2-3, with 11 positions matching TRBD1. The CDR3 covers 16 residues. CDR1 is LGHNA and CDR2 is YNFKEQ in the germline V gene. V lost 3 bases, J lost 5 bases, and 7 bases stayed unmatched. Written as DNA, the CDR3 is TGTGCCAGCAGCCAGAGAGGACAGGGGGCCGGAGATACGCAGTATTTT. Residues: CASSQRGQGAGDTQYF.

This clonotype has at least ten counts. The chain is built from TRBV24-1 and TRBJ2-7; 10 bases match TRBD1. The ends lost 2 bases at V and 3 bases at J; junction bases unmatched: 0. CDR1 is KGHDR and CDR2 is SFDVKD in the germline V gene. This CDR3 is 14 amino acids long. DNA for the CDR3: TGTGCCACCAGTGATTGGACAGGGGGCTACGAGCAGTACTTC. This encodes CATSDWTGGYEQYF.

Concerning this clonotype itself: At one of its ends the junction is not consistent with the germline gene, which may arise from a read error. The gene calls are TRBV7-9 and TRBJ1-1, with D perhaps matching TRBD1 (5 bases). The CDR3 is 15 residues long. Germline V gene data show CDR1 as SEHNR and CDR2 as FQNEAQ (reference sequence). The CDR3 loop reads CASSLVAGLQTEVFF. The CDR3 DNA sequence: TGTGCCAGCAGCTTAGTTGCAGGGCTGCAAACTGAAGTTTTCTTT.